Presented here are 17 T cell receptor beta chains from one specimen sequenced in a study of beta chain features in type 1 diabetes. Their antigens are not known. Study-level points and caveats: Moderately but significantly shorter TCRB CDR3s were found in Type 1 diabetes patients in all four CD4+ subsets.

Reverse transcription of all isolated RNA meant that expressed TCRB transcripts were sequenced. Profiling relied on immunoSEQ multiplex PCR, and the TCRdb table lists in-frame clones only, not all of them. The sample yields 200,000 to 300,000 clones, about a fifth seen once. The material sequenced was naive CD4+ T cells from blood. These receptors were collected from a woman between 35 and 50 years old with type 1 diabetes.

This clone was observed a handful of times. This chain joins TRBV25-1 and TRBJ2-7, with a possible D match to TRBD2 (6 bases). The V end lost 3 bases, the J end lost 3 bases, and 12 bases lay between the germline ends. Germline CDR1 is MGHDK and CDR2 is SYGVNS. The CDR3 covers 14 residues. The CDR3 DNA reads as TGTGCCAGCAGTGAGGGACTGCCCGTCTACGAGCAGTACTTC. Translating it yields CASSEGLPVYEQYF.

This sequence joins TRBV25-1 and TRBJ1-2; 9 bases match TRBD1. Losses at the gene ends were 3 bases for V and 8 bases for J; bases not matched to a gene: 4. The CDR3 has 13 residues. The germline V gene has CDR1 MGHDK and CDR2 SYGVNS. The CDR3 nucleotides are TGTGCCAGCAGTGACGGGACAGGGCGAGGCTACACCTTC. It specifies CASSDGTGRGYTF.

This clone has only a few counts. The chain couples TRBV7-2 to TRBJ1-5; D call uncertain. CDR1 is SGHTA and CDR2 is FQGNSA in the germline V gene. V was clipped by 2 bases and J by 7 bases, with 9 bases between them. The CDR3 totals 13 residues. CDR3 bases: TGTGCCAGCAGCTTACAAAGGGAGCAGCCCCAGCATTTT. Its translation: CASSLQREQPQHF.

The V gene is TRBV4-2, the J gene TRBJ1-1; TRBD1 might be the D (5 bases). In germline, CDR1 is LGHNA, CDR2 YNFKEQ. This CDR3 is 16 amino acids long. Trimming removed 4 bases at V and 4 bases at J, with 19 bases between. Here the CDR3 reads CASSRPTLQGFTEAFF. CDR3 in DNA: TGTGCCAGCAGCCGCCCCACTCTCCAGGGATTCACTGAAGCTTTCTTT.

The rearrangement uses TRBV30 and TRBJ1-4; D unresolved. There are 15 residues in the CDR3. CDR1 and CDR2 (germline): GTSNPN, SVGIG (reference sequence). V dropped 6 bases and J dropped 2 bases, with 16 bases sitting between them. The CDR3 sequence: CACRGIQGTNEKLFF. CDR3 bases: TGTGCCTGCCGGGGAATCCAAGGCACTAATGAAAAACTGTTTTTT.

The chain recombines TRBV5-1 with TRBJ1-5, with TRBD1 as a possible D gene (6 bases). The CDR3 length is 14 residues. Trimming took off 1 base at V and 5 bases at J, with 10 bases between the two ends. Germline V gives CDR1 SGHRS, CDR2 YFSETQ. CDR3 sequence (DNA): TGCGCCAGCAGCTTGATGGGGGCCGATCAGCCCCAGCATTTT. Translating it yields CASSLMGADQPQHF. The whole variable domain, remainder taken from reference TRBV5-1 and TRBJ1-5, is KAGVTQTPRYLIKTRGQQVTLSCSPISGHRSVSWYQQTPGQGLQFLFEYFSETQRNKGNFPGRFSGRQFSNSRSEMNVSTLELGDSALYLCASSLMGADQPQHFGDGTRLSIL.

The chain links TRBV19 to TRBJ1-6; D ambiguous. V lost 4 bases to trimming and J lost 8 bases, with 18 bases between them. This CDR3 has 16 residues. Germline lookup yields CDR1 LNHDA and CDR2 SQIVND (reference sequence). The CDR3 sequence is CASSTSAGGGYSPLHF. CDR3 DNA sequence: TGTGCCAGTAGTACTTCAGCGGGCGGAGGTTATTCACCCCTCCACTTT. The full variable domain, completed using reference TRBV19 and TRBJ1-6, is DGGITQSPKYLFRKEGQNVTLSCEQNLNHDAMYWYRQDPGQGLRLIYYSQIVNDFQKGDIAEGYSVSREKKESFPLTVTSAQKNPTAFYLCASSTSAGGGYSPLHFGNGTRLTVT.

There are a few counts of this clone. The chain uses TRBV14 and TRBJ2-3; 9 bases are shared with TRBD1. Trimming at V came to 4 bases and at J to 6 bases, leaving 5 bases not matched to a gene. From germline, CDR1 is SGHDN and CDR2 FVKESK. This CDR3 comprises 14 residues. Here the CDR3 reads CASSRDRVTDTQYF. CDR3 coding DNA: TGTGCCAGCAGCCGGGACAGGGTTACGGATACGCAGTATTTT. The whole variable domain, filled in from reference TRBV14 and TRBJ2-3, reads EAGVTQFPSHSVIEKGQTVTLRCDPISGHDNLYWYRRVMGKEIKFLLHFVKESKQDESGMPNNRFLAERTGGTYSTLKVQPAELEDSGVYFCASSRDRVTDTQYFGPGTRLTVL.

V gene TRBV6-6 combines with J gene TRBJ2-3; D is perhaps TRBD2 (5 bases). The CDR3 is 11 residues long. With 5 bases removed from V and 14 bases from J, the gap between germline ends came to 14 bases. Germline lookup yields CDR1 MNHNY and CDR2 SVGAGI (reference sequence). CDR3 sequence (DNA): TGTGCCAGCAGTCTCGGGATCTTTTTGTATTTT. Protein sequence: CASSLGIFLYF.

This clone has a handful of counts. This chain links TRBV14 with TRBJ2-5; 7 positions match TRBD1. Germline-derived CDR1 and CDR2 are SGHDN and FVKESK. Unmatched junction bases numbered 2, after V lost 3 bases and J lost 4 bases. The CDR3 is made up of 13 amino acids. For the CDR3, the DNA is TGTGCCAGCAGCCAGAACAGGGGAGAGACCCAGTACTTC. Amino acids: CASSQNRGETQYF. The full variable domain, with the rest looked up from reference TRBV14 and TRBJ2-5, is EAGVTQFPSHSVIEKGQTVTLRCDPISGHDNLYWYRRVMGKEIKFLLHFVKESKQDESGMPNNRFLAERTGGTYSTLKVQPAELEDSGVYFCASSQNRGETQYFGPGTRLLVL.

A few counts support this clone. The CDR3 DNA reads TGTGCCAGCAGCAGAGTAGGGTCTAGCGGTTTCGGGGAGCTGTTTTTT. Translating it yields CASSRVGSSGFGELFF. The chain combines TRBV7-6 with TRBJ2-2; 7 nucleotides agree with TRBD2. Germline-derived CDR1 and CDR2 are SGHVS and FNYEAQ. The CDR3 length is 16 residues. With 5 bases clipped from V and 7 bases from J, the junction kept 13 bases outside the gene matches.

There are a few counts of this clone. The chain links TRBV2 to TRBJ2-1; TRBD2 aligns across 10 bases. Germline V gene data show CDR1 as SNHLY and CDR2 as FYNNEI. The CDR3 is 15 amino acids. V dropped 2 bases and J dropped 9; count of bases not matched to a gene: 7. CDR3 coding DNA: TGTGCCAGCAGTGAATCTAGCGGGAGAGGGATTGAGCAGTTCTTC. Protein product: CASSESSGRGIEQFF.

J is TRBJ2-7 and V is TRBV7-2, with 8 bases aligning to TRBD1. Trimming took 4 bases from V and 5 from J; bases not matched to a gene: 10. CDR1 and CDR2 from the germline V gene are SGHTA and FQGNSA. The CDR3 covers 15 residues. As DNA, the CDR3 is TGTGCCAGCAGCTCCATGACAGGGGCACCCAACGAGCAGTACTTC. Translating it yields CASSSMTGAPNEQYF. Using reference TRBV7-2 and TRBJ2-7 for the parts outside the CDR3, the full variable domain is GAGVSQSPSNKVTEKGKDVELRCDPISGHTALYWYRQSLGQGLEFLIYFQGNSAPDKSGLPSDRFSAERTGGSVSTLTIQRTQQEDSAVYLCASSSMTGAPNEQYFGPGTRLTVT.

CDR3 nucleotide sequence: TGTGCCAGCGGGGGCTTCTCCTACGAGCAGTACTTC. It encodes CASGGFSYEQYF. The chain has TRBV2 and TRBJ2-7, with TRBD1 as a possible D gene (6 bases). The CDR3 spans 12 residues. Trimming cost V 8 bases and J 0 bases, with 8 bases left between them. Per the germline V gene, CDR1 is SNHLY and CDR2 is FYNNEI.

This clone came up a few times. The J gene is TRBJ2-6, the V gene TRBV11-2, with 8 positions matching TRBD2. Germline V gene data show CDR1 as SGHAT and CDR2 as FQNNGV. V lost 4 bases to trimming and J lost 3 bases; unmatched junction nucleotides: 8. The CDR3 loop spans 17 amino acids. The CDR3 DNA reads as TGTGCCAGCAGCTCGGCCGGGGGGGGGCTTGGGGCCAACGTCCTGACTTTC. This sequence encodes CASSSAGGGLGANVLTF.

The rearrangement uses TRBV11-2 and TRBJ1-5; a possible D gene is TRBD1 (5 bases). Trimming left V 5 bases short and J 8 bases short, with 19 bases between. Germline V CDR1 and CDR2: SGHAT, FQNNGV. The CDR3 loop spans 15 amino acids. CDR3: CASSPSGLSFEPQHF. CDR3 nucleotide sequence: TGTGCCAGCAGCCCCTCGGGACTGTCGTTCGAGCCCCAGCATTTT.

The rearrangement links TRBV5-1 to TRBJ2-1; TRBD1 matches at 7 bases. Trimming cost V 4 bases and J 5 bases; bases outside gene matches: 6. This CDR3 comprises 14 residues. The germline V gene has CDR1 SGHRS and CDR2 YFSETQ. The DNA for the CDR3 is TGCGCCAGCAGCCCAGGGACAGTAGACAATGAGCAGTTCTTC. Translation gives CASSPGTVDNEQFF.